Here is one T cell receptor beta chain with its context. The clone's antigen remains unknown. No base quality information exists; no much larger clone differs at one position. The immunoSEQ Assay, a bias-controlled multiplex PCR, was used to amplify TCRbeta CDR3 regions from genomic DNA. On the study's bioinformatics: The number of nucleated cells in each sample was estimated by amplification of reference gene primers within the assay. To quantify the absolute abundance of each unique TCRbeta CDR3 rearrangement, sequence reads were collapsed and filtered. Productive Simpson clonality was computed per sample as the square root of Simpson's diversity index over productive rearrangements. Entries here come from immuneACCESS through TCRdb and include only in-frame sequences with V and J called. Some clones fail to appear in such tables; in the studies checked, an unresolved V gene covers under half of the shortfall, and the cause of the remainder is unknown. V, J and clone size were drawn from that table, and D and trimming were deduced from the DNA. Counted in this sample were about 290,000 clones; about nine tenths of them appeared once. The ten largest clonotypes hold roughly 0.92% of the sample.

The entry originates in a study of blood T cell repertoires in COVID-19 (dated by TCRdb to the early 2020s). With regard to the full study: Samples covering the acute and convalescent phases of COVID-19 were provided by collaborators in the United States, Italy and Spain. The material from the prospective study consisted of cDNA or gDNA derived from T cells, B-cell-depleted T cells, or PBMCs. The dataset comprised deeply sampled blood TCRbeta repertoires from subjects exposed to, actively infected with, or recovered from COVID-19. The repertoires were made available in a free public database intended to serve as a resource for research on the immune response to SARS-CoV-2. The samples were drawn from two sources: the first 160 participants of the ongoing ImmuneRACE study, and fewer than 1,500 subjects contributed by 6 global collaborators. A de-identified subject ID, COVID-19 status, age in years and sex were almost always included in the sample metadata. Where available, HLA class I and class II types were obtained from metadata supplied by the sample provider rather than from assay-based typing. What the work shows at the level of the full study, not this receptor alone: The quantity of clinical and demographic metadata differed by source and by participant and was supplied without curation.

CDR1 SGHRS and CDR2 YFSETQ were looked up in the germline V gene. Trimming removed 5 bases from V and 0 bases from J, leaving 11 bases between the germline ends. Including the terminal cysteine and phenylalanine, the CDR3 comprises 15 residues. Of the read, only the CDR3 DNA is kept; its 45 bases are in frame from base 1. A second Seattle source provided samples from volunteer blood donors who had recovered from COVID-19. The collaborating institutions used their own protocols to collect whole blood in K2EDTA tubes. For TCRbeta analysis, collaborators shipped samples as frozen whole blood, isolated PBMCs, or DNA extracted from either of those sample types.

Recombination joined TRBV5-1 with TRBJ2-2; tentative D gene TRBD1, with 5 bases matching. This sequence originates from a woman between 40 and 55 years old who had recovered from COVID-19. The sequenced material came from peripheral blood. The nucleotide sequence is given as TGCGCCAGCAGAATAACAGGACCGAACACCGGGGAGCTGTTTTTT. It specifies CASRITGPNTGELFF.